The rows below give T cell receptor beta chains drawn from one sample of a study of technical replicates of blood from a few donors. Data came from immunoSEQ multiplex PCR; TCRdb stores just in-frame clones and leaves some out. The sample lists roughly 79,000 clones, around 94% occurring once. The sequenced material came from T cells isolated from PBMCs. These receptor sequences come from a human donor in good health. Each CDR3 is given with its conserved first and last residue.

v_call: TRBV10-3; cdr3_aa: CAISERTGAFF
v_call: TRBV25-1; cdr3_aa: CASSSSTDTQYF
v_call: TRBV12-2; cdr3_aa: CASRLAGTSGQETQYF
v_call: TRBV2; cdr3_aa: CASSEWRGDSYNEQFF
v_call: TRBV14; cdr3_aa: CASSPLPGLNEKLFF
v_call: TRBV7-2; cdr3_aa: CASSRPRELAGPLYEQYF
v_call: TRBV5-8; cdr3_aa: CASSHYYSYEQYF
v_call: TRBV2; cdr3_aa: CASSWDSYGYTF
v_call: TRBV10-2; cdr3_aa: CASTVGQQYEQYF
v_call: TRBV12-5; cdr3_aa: CASGPPLAGGLNEQFF
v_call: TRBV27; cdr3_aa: CASMKAGATPIYEQYF
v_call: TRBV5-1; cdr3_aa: CASSLVKAPDRAQETQYF
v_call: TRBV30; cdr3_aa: CAWSPQGPVAFF
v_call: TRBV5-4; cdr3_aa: CASSLTSSYNEQFF
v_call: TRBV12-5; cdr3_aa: CASGSRRGLILEQYF
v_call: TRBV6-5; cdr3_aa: CASGLDEPPGELFF
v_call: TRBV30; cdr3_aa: CAWSVVTGGYGYTF
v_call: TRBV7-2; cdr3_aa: CASSLAGGYNEQFF
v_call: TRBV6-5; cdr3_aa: CASSPSRGSGNTIYF
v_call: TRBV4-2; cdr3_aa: CASSQQQGVDQPQHF
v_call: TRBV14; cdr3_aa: CASSQGGSWGETQYF
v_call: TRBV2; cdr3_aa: CASTGQVEMNTEAFF
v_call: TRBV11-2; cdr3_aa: CASSLGPAGGGEQYF
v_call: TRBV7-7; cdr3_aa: CASSPGTGAYEQYF
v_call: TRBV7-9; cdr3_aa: CASSLPGQHGYTF
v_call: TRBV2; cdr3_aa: CASSGRVNQPQHF
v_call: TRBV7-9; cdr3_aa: CASSLTGDEAFF
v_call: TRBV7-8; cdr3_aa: CASRSPGTSHEQYF
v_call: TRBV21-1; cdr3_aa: CASSKGARDNNQPQHF
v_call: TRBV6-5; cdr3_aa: CASSTNTEAFF
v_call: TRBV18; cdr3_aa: CASSGTVNQPQHF
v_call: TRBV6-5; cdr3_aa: CASRVAGFSDTQYF
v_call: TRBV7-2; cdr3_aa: CASSSYSGRQFF
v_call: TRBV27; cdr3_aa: CASSLTEGTDTQYF
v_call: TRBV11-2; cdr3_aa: CASSFYSAGEKLFF
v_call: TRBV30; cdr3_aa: CAWSQREAYEQYF
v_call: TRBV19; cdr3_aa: CASSTPFTGKKETQYF
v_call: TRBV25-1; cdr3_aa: CASSVQGYTEAFF
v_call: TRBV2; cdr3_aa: CASSVVGSPADYTEAFF
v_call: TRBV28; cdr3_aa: CASSLWGQGKGYTF
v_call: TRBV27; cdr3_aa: CASSLGLAPTDTQYF
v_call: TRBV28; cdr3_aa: CASSFRLAGVDEQYF
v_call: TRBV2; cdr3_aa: CASSEDFAGGWGYTF
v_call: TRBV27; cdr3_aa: CASSLSGGLYEQYF
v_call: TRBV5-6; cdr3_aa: CASSYTGTVNEKLFF
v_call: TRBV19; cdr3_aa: CASSINGRGNTGELFF
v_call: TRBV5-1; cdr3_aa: CASSLGTAHTYEQYF
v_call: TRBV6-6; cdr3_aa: CASSYGQGNSNQPQHF